A selection of T cell receptor beta chains follows, all from one sample in a study of blood T cell dynamics during melanoma immunotherapy. Repertoires were generated with immunoSEQ multiplex PCR, while TCRdb's copy carries only in-frame clones and drops some. There are 9,000 to 10,000 clones in the sample; about 90% occur only once, and more than 25% lies in the top ten. The sequencing here drew on blood, taken from a patient treated with checkpoint blockade. The receptors derive from a human donor with melanoma. The CDR3 runs from the conserved cysteine through the conserved F or W. A D gene is named only where the DNA matches it firmly. Part of the rows lack a size; the others show once, few, many or a class for expanded clones.

clone_size j_call v_call d_call cdr3_nt cdr3_aa
NA TRBJ2-1 TRBV7-3 NA TGTGCCAGCAGCTTATTCCCGGGAGTCTACAATGAGCAGTTCTTC CASSLFPGVYNEQFF
few TRBJ1-1 TRBV29-1 TRBD1 TGCAGCGTTGATGGGCAGGGGGCGGCTGAAGCTTTCTTT CSVDGQGAAEAFF
NA TRBJ2-1 TRBV7-2 NA TGTGCCAGCAGCTTAGTCGTCTCCCACGGTGAGCAGTTCTTC CASSLVVSHGEQFF
NA TRBJ2-3 TRBV29-1 NA TGCAGCGTTGTGCAACATACGCAGTATTTT CSVVQHTQYF
NA TRBJ2-7 TRBV7-9 TRBD2 TGTGCCAGCAGCCTGGCGGCTAGCGGATACGAGCAGTACTTC CASSLAASGYEQYF
NA TRBJ2-5 TRBV14 NA TGTGCCAGCAGCCCCCGTTGGGGCGGGGAGACCCAGTACTTC CASSPRWGGETQYF
NA TRBJ1-2 TRBV2 NA TGTGCCAGCACGGGCCAGGGCGCTGGCTATGGCTACACCTTC CASTGQGAGYGYTF
few TRBJ1-5 TRBV5-1 NA TGCGCCAGCAGCTTGGGGGAGGGCAATCAGCCCCAGCATTTT CASSLGEGNQPQHF
NA TRBJ2-3 TRBV5-6 NA TGTGCCAGCAGCTTGGGCCCAGGAGATACGCAGTATTTT CASSLGPGDTQYF
NA TRBJ2-7 TRBV10-3 TRBD1 TGTGCCATCAGCGACAGGGATCTGGACTACGAGCAGTACTTC CAISDRDLDYEQYF
NA TRBJ1-2 TRBV18 NA TGTGCCAGCTCACCCCCCAGGTGGGTCTATGGCTACACCTTC CASSPPRWVYGYTF
NA TRBJ1-3 TRBV28 NA TGTGCCAGCAGTTTAGGGGGATTGGGAAACACCATATATTTT CASSLGGLGNTIYF
NA TRBJ2-7 TRBV11-2 NA TGTGCCAGCAGCTTTTGGGGGTCCTCCTACGAGCAGTACTTC CASSFWGSSYEQYF
NA TRBJ2-1 TRBV9 NA TGTGCCAGCAGCGTATCCACAGGTTACTCCTACAATGAGCAGTTCTTC CASSVSTGYSYNEQFF
NA TRBJ1-2 TRBV18 NA TGTGCCAGCTCACCAAGACAGTCCGCTAGTGGCTACACCTTC CASSPRQSASGYTF
NA TRBJ1-5 TRBV28 NA TGTGCCAGCAGTTTATGGACAGCCCTTAATCAGCCCCAGCATTTT CASSLWTALNQPQHF
NA TRBJ1-3 TRBV11-2 NA TGTGCCAGCAGCTTAGGCCGTGGGGGGCCCGGGAACACCATATATTTT CASSLGRGGPGNTIYF
NA TRBJ1-2 TRBV5-6 NA TGTGCCAGCAGCTTGGGTGGAGGCGGACCCTATGGCTACACCTTC CASSLGGGGPYGYTF
NA TRBJ2-7 TRBV7-9 NA TGTGCCAGCAGCTTTCTTTCGGGTAACGACGAGCAGTACTTC CASSFLSGNDEQYF
NA TRBJ1-3 TRBV10-3 NA TGTGCCATCGGGAACCCGGGACGCAGCTCTGGAAACACCATATATTTT CAIGNPGRSSGNTIYF
NA TRBJ2-1 TRBV30 NA TGTGCCTGGAGTGTACCGGGACGGGACTACAATGAGCAGTTCTTC CAWSVPGRDYNEQFF
NA TRBJ2-3 TRBV5-4 TRBD1 TGTGCCAGCAGCTCGCGACAGGGGGCGGGAGATACGCAGTATTTT CASSSRQGAGDTQYF
NA TRBJ1-4 TRBV4-3 NA TGCGCCAGCAGCCACAGGGGAACTAATGAAAAACTGTTTTTT CASSHRGTNEKLFF
NA TRBJ2-2 TRBV11-2 NA TGTGCCAGCAGCCCACAGGGTGGCGGGGAGCTGTTTTTT CASSPQGGGELFF
NA TRBJ2-1 TRBV25-1 NA TGTGCCAGCAGTGACCCCGGACAGATCCACAATGAGCAGTTCTTC CASSDPGQIHNEQFF
NA TRBJ1-2 TRBV19 NA TGTGCCAGTAGTATAGGACAGATTAATGGCTACACCTTC CASSIGQINGYTF
NA TRBJ2-1 TRBV7-9 TRBD2 TGTGCCAGCACCCCACCTAGCGGGAGAGGCAATGAGCAGTTCTTC CASTPPSGRGNEQFF
few TRBJ2-3 TRBV27 NA TGTGCCAGCGGTAGCACAGATACGCAGTATTTT CASGSTDTQYF
NA TRBJ2-7 TRBV19 TRBD1 TGTGCCAGTAGTATCGGGACAGGAACTAGGTACGAGCAGTACTTC CASSIGTGTRYEQYF
NA TRBJ2-7 TRBV18 NA TGTGCCAGCTCACCGGCGGTTTCCTACGAGCAGTACTTC CASSPAVSYEQYF
NA TRBJ2-1 TRBV7-3 TRBD1 TGTGCCAGCAGCCTCTGGACAGGGCCCCCCAACAATGAGCAGTTCTTC CASSLWTGPPNNEQFF
NA TRBJ2-6 TRBV11-2 NA TGTGCCAGCAGCTTAGATTTCGGCTCTGGGGCCAACGTCCTGACTTTC CASSLDFGSGANVLTF
NA TRBJ2-7 TRBV15 NA TGTGCCACCAGCAGAGTGGGCGTCAGCTCCTACGAGCAGTACTTC CATSRVGVSSYEQYF
NA TRBJ2-5 TRBV4-2 NA TGTGCCAGCAGCCAAGGGCCTCAGCCTGGAGAGACCCAGTACTTC CASSQGPQPGETQYF
NA TRBJ2-2 TRBV5-4 NA TGTGCCAGCAGCTTGGGGACCGCATGGGGCACCGGGGAGCTGTTTTTT CASSLGTAWGTGELFF
NA TRBJ1-1 TRBV28 NA TGTGCCAGCAGCCCGGCCCTCCTCAGGGGCACTGAAGCTTTCTTT CASSPALLRGTEAFF
NA TRBJ2-3 TRBV6-1 NA TGTGCCAGCAGAGCGGACACAGATACGCAGTATTTT CASRADTDTQYF
once TRBJ2-7 TRBV14 TRBD2 TGTGCCAGCAGCCAAGATTCCGGGAGGGCCCCCCTCGAGCAGTACTTC CASSQDSGRAPLEQYF
NA TRBJ1-2 TRBV5-1 NA TGCGCCAGCAGCTTGTTCGGGGATAACTATGGCTACACCTTC CASSLFGDNYGYTF
NA TRBJ1-4 TRBV18 NA TGTGCCAGCTCAACAACAGGGATAAGAAATGAAAAACTGTTTTTT CASSTTGIRNEKLFF
few TRBJ2-7 TRBV2 NA TGTGCCAGCAGTGCTGGGACGGTAGCTCCTGGCGAGCAGTACTTC CASSAGTVAPGEQYF
NA TRBJ1-2 TRBV4-1 NA TGCGCCAGCAGCCAAGCGGGGGGGTACTATGGCTACACCTTC CASSQAGGYYGYTF